Presented here are 25 T cell receptor beta chains from one specimen sequenced in a study of T cells in Graves' hyperthyroidism and ophthalmopathy. It was RNA transcripts that yielded the amplified TCR beta CDR3 regions. Carried out on the TCR CDR3, a first-round RT-PCR used the HTBI primer set. MiXCR, applied by TCRdb to the multiplex PCR reads, yields one record per CDR3 protein. The data show some 620,000 distinct CDR3 sequences, roughly 16% seen once. Material: blood. The receptor set was obtained from a young woman with Graves' hyperthyroidism.

The chain joins TRBV6-6 to TRBJ2-4; TRBD2 might be the D (6 bases). Germline V gene sequence: CDR1 MNHNY, CDR2 SVGAGI (reference sequence). Between the trimmed V and J ends, which lost 0 bases and 6 bases, there was a span of 12 bases. There are 15 residues in the CDR3. The CDR3 bases are TGTGCCAGCAGTTACTCGGGGCGGGGACGAAACATTCAGTACTTC. Protein: CASSYSGRGRNIQYF.

This clonotype was picked up one time. The V gene is TRBV27, the J gene TRBJ1-6; D not certain. The length of the CDR3 is 16 residues. Trimming left V 5 bases short and J 5 bases short, with 16 bases between. CDR1 is MNHEY and CDR2 is SMNVEV in the germline V gene (reference sequence). The CDR3 loop reads CASSRTFTMDNSPLHF. CDR3 nucleotides: TGTGCCAGCAGTAGGACTTTTACTATGGATAATTCACCCCTCCACTTT.

This clonotype has a count of ten or more. V and J are TRBV28 and TRBJ1-2; 7 nucleotides align to TRBD1. The CDR3 is made up of 14 amino acids. After removal of 5 bases from V and 4 bases from J, the junction contained 7 bases not matched to a gene. In germline, CDR1 is MDHEN, CDR2 SYDVKM. The CDR3 DNA is TGTGCCAGCAGTGTACAGGGGAGGGCCTATGGCTACACCTTC. Its translation is CASSVQGRAYGYTF.

The chain carries TRBV7-3 and TRBJ1-1; D uncertain. This CDR3 region has 13 residues. CDR1 and CDR2 from the germline V gene are SGHTA and FQGTGA. The germline V and J ends were trimmed by 4 bases and 6 bases, with 12 bases remaining between them. The CDR3 loop reads CASSSYDGAEAFF. The CDR3 bases are TGTGCCAGCAGCTCGTACGACGGTGCTGAAGCTTTCTTT.

The chain is built from TRBV20-1 and TRBJ1-3; maybe TRBD1 (5 bases). CDR1 and CDR2 from the germline V gene are DFQATT and SNEGSKA (reference sequence). The germline V and J ends were trimmed by 0 bases and 4 bases, with 10 bases remaining between them. The CDR3 totals 14 residues. Written as DNA, the CDR3 is TGCAGTGCTAGAGATCGGACAAGAGGAAACACCATATATTTT. It codes for CSARDRTRGNTIYF.

This clonotype occurred many times. The rearrangement uses TRBV15 and TRBJ1-2, with D perhaps matching TRBD1 (5 bases). The CDR3 contains 14 residues. V shed 5 bases and J shed 0 bases, with 10 bases lying between them. Germline-derived CDR1 and CDR2 are LNHNV and YYDKDF (reference sequence). CDR3 in amino acids: CATSGDGTNYGYTF. In DNA form, the CDR3 reads TGTGCCACCAGCGGGGACGGTACTAACTATGGCTACACCTTC.

This clonotype was recorded many times. The chain has TRBV27 and TRBJ2-7, with TRBD2 matching 10 bases. CDR3 length: 15 residues. J was trimmed by 3 bases and V by 4 bases; bases with no gene match: 6. CDR1 is MNHEY and CDR2 is SMNVEV in the germline V gene (reference sequence). This CDR3 reads CASSSSGSPFYEQYF. For the CDR3, the DNA is TGTGCCAGCAGTTCTAGCGGGAGCCCCTTCTACGAGCAGTACTTC.

This clonotype was observed many times. The chain couples TRBV6-2 or TRBV6-3 to TRBJ1-4; D might be TRBD1 (5 bases). The CDR3 is 17 amino acids. V was trimmed by 5 bases and J by 0 bases, leaving 16 bases between them. Looked up from germline, CDR1 is MNHEY and CDR2 is SVGEGT. The CDR3 coding sequence is TGTGCCAGCAGTACGGACACCGACCTCGCAACTAATGAAAAACTGTTTTTT. Amino acid sequence: CASSTDTDLATNEKLFF.

This clonotype was seen ten or more times. V gene TRBV18 combines with J gene TRBJ1-1; D gene uncertain. V was trimmed by 2 bases and J by 1 base, leaving 8 bases between them. Germline-derived CDR1 and CDR2 are KGHSH and LQKENI. The length of the CDR3 is 14 residues. Here the CDR3 reads CASSPDTRNTEAFF. CDR3 coding DNA: TGTGCCAGCTCACCAGATACCAGGAACACTGAAGCTTTCTTT.

The sample holds many counts of this clonotype. This chain connects TRBV28 to TRBJ2-5; 8 bases fit TRBD1. With V trimmed by 7 bases and J by 4 bases, 11 bases remained unmatched. The CDR3 consists of 15 residues. Germline CDR1 and CDR2: MDHEN and SYDVKM. DNA for the CDR3: TGTGCCAGCACCATCACCGGGACAGGAGGAGAGACCCAGTACTTC. As protein: CASTITGTGGETQYF.

Note on this clonotype: It may be a read error: a sequence one base away is much more abundant. V gene TRBV20-1 combines with J gene TRBJ2-1, with TRBD2 as a possible D gene (5 bases). Germline values: CDR1 DFQATT, CDR2 SNEGSKA (reference sequence). The CDR3 extends over 14 amino acids. DNA of the CDR3: TGCAGTGCTAGAGAGACGGACTCCTACGATGAGCAGTTCTTC. This translates into CSARETDSYDEQFF.

With regard to this clonotype: The junction and the germline gene differ at one end; a read error may be behind it. The V gene is TRBV11-3, the J gene TRBJ2-2, with D possibly being TRBD2 (5 bases). The CDR3 has 14 residues. Per germline, CDR1 SGHNT and CDR2 YENEEA. The CDR3 spells CASSLLRASGELLF. CDR3 nucleotide sequence: TGTGCCAGCAGCTTATTGAGGGCTTCCGGGGAGCTGCTTTTT.

This clonotype was detected only a few times. V and J are TRBV4-3 and TRBJ2-1, with 8 bases matching TRBD2. The CDR3 totals 16 residues. Trimming removed 6 bases from V and 4 bases from J; junction bases left unmatched: 11. CDR1 LGHNA and CDR2 YSLEER come from the germline V gene. CDR3: CASRLDGGATYNEQFF. In nucleotides, the CDR3 is TGCGCCAGCAGGCTGGACGGGGGGGCAACATACAATGAGCAGTTCTTC.

This clonotype showed up just a few times. The chain combines TRBV9 with TRBJ2-3, with D possibly being TRBD2 (5 bases). Trimming left V 3 bases short and J 0 bases short, with 11 bases between. CDR1 SGDLS and CDR2 YYNGEE come from the germline V gene. This CDR3 is built from 15 residues. The DNA for the CDR3 is TGTGCCAGCAGCGACTCGGGGATAAGCACAGATACGCAGTATTTT. The encoded protein is CASSDSGISTDTQYF.

There are many counts of this clonotype. The chain couples TRBV30 to TRBJ1-2; 7 nucleotides agree with TRBD1. V dropped 8 bases and J dropped 8; count of bases not matched to a gene: 14. The CDR3 covers 13 residues. Germline assignment: CDR1 GTSNPN and CDR2 SVGIG (reference sequence). CDR3 loop: CARIHETGIGYTF. The CDR3 bases are TGTGCCCGGATTCACGAGACAGGGATCGGCTACACCTTC.

This clonotype was seen more than once but under ten times. V is TRBV20-1 and J is TRBJ2-6; D uncertain. V was clipped by 3 bases and J by 2 bases, with 11 bases between them. The CDR3 sequence is 15 residues long. CDR1 DFQATT and CDR2 SNEGSKA come from the germline V gene (reference sequence). The CDR3 DNA follows: TGCAGTGCTAGTTTCGGGCAGACTGGGGCCAACGTCCTGACTTTC. Protein: CSASFGQTGANVLTF.

Many counts were recorded for this clonotype. The chain has TRBV3-1 and TRBJ1-1; D not resolved. CDR3 length equals 14 residues. The V end was cut by 4 bases, the J end by 6 bases, with 15 bases between. Germline assignment: CDR1 LGHDT and CDR2 YNNKEL (reference sequence). This CDR3 reads CASSRLGGAAEAFF. The CDR3, as DNA: TGTGCCAGCAGCCGACTCGGCGGCGCGGCTGAAGCTTTCTTT.

V gene TRBV6-2 or TRBV6-3 combines with J gene TRBJ2-1; D remains ambiguous. Germline V CDR1 and CDR2: MNHEY, SVGEGT. V lost 6 bases, J lost 2 bases, and 8 bases lay in between. This CDR3 has 13 amino acids. This CDR3 is CASRYHPYNEQFF. The DNA of the CDR3 is TGTGCCAGCAGATACCATCCCTACAATGAGCAGTTCTTC.

This sequence joins TRBV20-1 and TRBJ2-7; 7 bases map to TRBD2. V lost 5 bases, J lost 2 bases, and 6 bases stayed unmatched. Germline V gives CDR1 DFQATT, CDR2 SNEGSKA (reference sequence). The CDR3 is 13 amino acids. CDR3 coding DNA: TGCAGTGCTCGGGACTACAGCACCTACGAGCAGTACTTC. This gives the protein CSARDYSTYEQYF.

With regard to this clonotype: A much more abundant neighbour one base away suggests this may be a read error. This rearrangement joins TRBV20-1 to TRBJ2-7; 7 bases line up with TRBD1. There are 15 residues in the CDR3. Germline V gene data show CDR1 as DFQATT and CDR2 as SNEGSKA (reference sequence). Unmatched junction bases numbered 15, after V lost 4 bases and J lost 6 bases. The CDR3 reads CSAKDRKGGSGEQYF. The CDR3 DNA reads TGCAGTGCTAAAGATCGGAAAGGGGGCAGCGGCGAGCAGTACTTC.

This clonotype was recorded many times. The chain links TRBV6-1 to TRBJ2-7; D ambiguous. CDR1 and CDR2 from the germline V gene are MNHNS and SASEGT. The length of the CDR3 is 11 residues. Trimming took off 1 base at V and 6 bases at J, with 4 bases between the two ends. This CDR3 reads CASSEGAEQYF. The CDR3 DNA is TGTGCCAGCAGTGAAGGGGCCGAGCAGTACTTC.

This clonotype has at least ten counts. V is TRBV2 and J is TRBJ1-4, with a possible D match to TRBD1 (5 bases). CDR3 length: 15 amino acids. Germline CDR1 is SNHLY and CDR2 is FYNNEI. Trimming removed 2 bases at V and 7 bases at J, with 14 bases between. The CDR3 coding sequence is TGTGCCAGCAGTGAACTCGGGGGACGAGTTGAAAAACTGTTTTTT. Translating it yields CASSELGGRVEKLFF.

In its sample, this clonotype was seen many times. In DNA, the CDR3 is TGTGCCAGCAGCCGGACAGTCCCCTATGGCTACACCTTC. It specifies CASSRTVPYGYTF. The chain uses TRBV12-3 or TRBV12-4 and TRBJ1-2, with TRBD1 as a possible D gene (6 bases). V was trimmed by 6 bases and J by 4 bases, leaving 12 bases between them. CDR3 size: 13 residues.

A few counts support this clonotype. CDR3 sequence reads: CASSVQTNTGELFF. CDR3 DNA sequence: TGTGCCAGCAGCGTCCAGACGAACACCGGGGAGCTGTTTTTT. The chain is built from TRBV9 and TRBJ2-2; D is undetermined. Between the trimmed V and J ends, which lost 2 bases and 0 bases, there was a span of 5 bases. Looked up from germline, CDR1 is SGDLS and CDR2 is YYNGEE. This CDR3 has 14 residues.

This clonotype was observed at least ten times. The chain joins TRBV7-3 to TRBJ2-3, with D possibly being TRBD2 (6 bases). Germline V gives CDR1 SGHTA, CDR2 FQGTGA. The CDR3 contains 14 residues. V lost 5 bases, J lost 0 bases, and 9 bases lay in between. CDR3 amino acids: CASSPGVSTDTQYF. The CDR3 nucleotides read TGTGCCAGCAGCCCGGGAGTTAGCACAGATACGCAGTATTTT. The entire variable domain, with the rest obtained from reference TRBV7-3 and TRBJ2-3, is as follows: GAGVSQTPSNKVTEKGKYVELRCDPISGHTALYWYRQSLGQGPEFLIYFQGTGAADDSGLPNDRFFAVRPEGSVSTLKIQRTERGDSAVYLCASSPGVSTDTQYFGPGTRLTVL.